One and the same sample provided the 9 T cell receptor beta chains below, sequenced in a study of beta chain features in type 1 diabetes. The study reverse transcribed the entire isolated RNA, so it sequenced expressed TCRB transcripts. The protocol was immunoSEQ multiplex PCR, while the TCRdb copy is restricted to in-frame clones and leaves out a portion. Of fewer than 150,000 clones listed, 6.9% are singletons. The specimen sequenced was central memory CD4+ T cells from blood. All receptors come from a woman aged 25 to 39 in good health.

This clone has a handful of counts. J is TRBJ2-2 and V is TRBV5-1; 9 nucleotides align to TRBD2. The CDR3 is 16 amino acids. Germline values: CDR1 SGHRS, CDR2 YFSETQ. J lost 6 bases, V lost 4 bases, and 10 bases had no gene match. CDR3 bases: TGCGCCAGCAGCGAAGGGACTAGCCTTCAACCCGGGGAGCTGTTTTTT. Protein sequence: CASSEGTSLQPGELFF.

The J gene is TRBJ1-5, the V gene TRBV7-9; perhaps TRBD1 as D (5 bases). V was pared by 1 base and J by 6 bases, with 13 bases between. The CDR3 consists of 15 residues. CDR1 SEHNR and CDR2 FQNEAQ come from the germline V gene (reference sequence). The CDR3 sequence is CASSLGTGGGQPQHF. CDR3 nucleotides: TGTGCCAGCAGCTTAGGCACGGGGGGGGGTCAGCCCCAGCATTTT.

This clone has just a few counts. The chain links TRBV11-2 to TRBJ1-5, with 7 bases lining up with TRBD1. Germline V CDR1 and CDR2: SGHAT, FQNNGV. V was pared by 4 bases and J by 4 bases, with 4 bases of the junction left unmatched. The CDR3 loop spans 14 amino acids. CDR3 in amino acids: CASSWDSSNQPQHF. CDR3 nucleotide sequence: TGTGCCAGCAGCTGGGACAGTTCGAATCAGCCCCAGCATTTT.

CDR3 sequence: CASSLSGQGNGYTF. DNA of the CDR3: TGCGCCAGCAGCTTATCCGGACAGGGCAATGGCTACACCTTC. The rearrangement joins TRBV5-1 to TRBJ1-2, with TRBD1 identical over 8 bases. This CDR3 spans 14 amino acids. The V segment lost 2 bases and the J segment 6 bases; nucleotides outside the gene matches: 6. Per the germline V gene, CDR1 is SGHRS and CDR2 is YFSETQ.

This clone was observed a handful of times. The rearrangement links TRBV4-2 to TRBJ2-6; D is perhaps TRBD2 (5 bases). This CDR3 has 18 amino acids. V shed 3 bases and J shed 0 bases, with 15 bases lying between them. Looked up from germline, CDR1 is LGHNA and CDR2 is YNFKEQ. This CDR3 reads CASSQQRGPSSGANVLTF. The CDR3 DNA sequence: TGTGCCAGCAGCCAGCAACGCGGGCCCAGCTCTGGGGCCAACGTCCTGACTTTC.

The chain combines TRBV5-4 with TRBJ2-4, with D perhaps matching TRBD1 (6 bases). The CDR3 runs to 14 residues. V dropped 2 bases and J dropped 8 bases, with 14 bases sitting between them. Germline values: CDR1 SGHNT, CDR2 YYREEE (reference sequence). The CDR3 sequence is CASSFTGSKDIQYF. In DNA, the CDR3 is TGTGCCAGCAGCTTCACAGGGAGTAAGGACATTCAGTACTTC.

This chain links TRBV7-9 with TRBJ2-3, with 9 nucleotides matching TRBD1. Germline trimming cut 5 bases from V and 4 bases from J; bases unmatched to any gene: 10. Germline loops: CDR1 SEHNR, CDR2 FQNEAQ (reference sequence). This CDR3 region has 16 residues. CDR3 DNA sequence: TGTGCCAGCAGCCTCGGGACAGGGAAGGGATCAGATACGCAGTATTTT. Its protein is CASSLGTGKGSDTQYF.

There are a few counts of this clone. J is TRBJ2-3 and V is TRBV4-2; 8 bases match TRBD1. Germline loops: CDR1 LGHNA, CDR2 YNFKEQ. This CDR3 is 20 amino acids long. V trimming: 0 bases; J trimming: 2 bases; junction bases outside the gene matches: 16. CDR3 bases: TGTGCCAGCAGCCAAGAGGTCGGACAGGGAAGGTGGGTCGACACAGATACGCAGTATTTT. Translation: CASSQEVGQGRWVDTDTQYF.

This chain joins TRBV7-2 and TRBJ1-2; 8 bases align to TRBD1. Per germline, CDR1 SGHTA and CDR2 FQGNSA. The CDR3 has 12 residues. J was trimmed by 7 bases and V by 7 bases; bases with no gene match: 5. The CDR3 spells CASNQGAGGYTF. The CDR3 nucleotides are TGTGCCAGCAACCAGGGGGCGGGTGGCTACACCTTC. Full variable domain (remainder filled in from reference TRBV7-2 and TRBJ1-2): GAGVSQSPSNKVTEKGKDVELRCDPISGHTALYWYRQSLGQGLEFLIYFQGNSAPDKSGLPSDRFSAERTGGSVSTLTIQRTQQEDSAVYLCASNQGAGGYTFGSGTRLTVV.